A single sample is the source of the 21 T cell receptor beta chains below, sequenced in a study of post-analysis software for immune sequencing data. Whole-study results and caveats: The study found TRBV5-6, TRBV5-1 and TRBV20-1 among 4 or 5 TRBV segments more frequent in patients than controls.

Unique molecular identifiers featured in each of the TCR beta cDNA libraries. TCRdb reanalysed the PCR reads using MiXCR and keeps one entry per CDR3 protein. Of approximately 440,000 distinct CDR3 sequences listed, around 40% are singletons. Their antigens are not known. What was sequenced was blood. These receptors all come from a girl aged 10 to 17 with multiple sclerosis.

This clonotype was recorded a few times. The chain couples TRBV12-3 or TRBV12-4 to TRBJ1-1; 8 bases agree with TRBD1. The CDR3 is 17 residues long. V lost 5 bases and J lost 3; bases outside the gene matches: 14. CDR3 sequence (DNA): TGTGCCAGCAGTAACTGGGTAACAGGGGGACGGTACACTGAAGCTTTCTTT. It yields the protein CASSNWVTGGRYTEAFF.

V is TRBV12-3 or TRBV12-4 and J is TRBJ2-5, with 7 bases fitting TRBD2. With V trimmed by 6 bases and J by 5 bases, 6 bases remained unmatched. The CDR3 sequence is 13 residues long. CDR3 region: CASRLSGRETQYF. The CDR3 region has the DNA TGTGCCAGCAGGCTTAGCGGGCGCGAGACCCAGTACTTC.

The CDR3 loop reads CSVDGPGGITQYF. CDR3 coding DNA: TGCAGCGTTGACGGTCCAGGAGGGATTACGCAGTATTTT. V and J are TRBV29-1 and TRBJ2-3, with D possibly matching TRBD2 (6 bases). This CDR3 comprises 13 residues. Germline CDR1 and CDR2: SQVTM and ANQGSEA. Trimming removed 3 bases at V and 8 bases at J, with 15 bases between.

The CDR3 region has the DNA TGTGCCAGCAGTTTAAACAGTGAGCAGTTCTTC. Its protein product is CASSLNSEQFF. The rearrangement uses TRBV28 and TRBJ2-1, with no clear D. Germline V CDR1 and CDR2: MDHEN, SYDVKM. The V end was cut by 2 bases, the J end by 9 bases, with 5 bases between. The CDR3 has 11 amino acids.

This clonotype has just a few counts. V gene TRBV20-1 combines with J gene TRBJ2-3, with D uncertain. The germline V gene encodes CDR1 DFQATT and CDR2 SNEGSKA (reference sequence). Between the trimmed V and J ends, which lost 6 bases and 2 bases, there was a span of 15 bases. The CDR3 is 14 residues long. DNA of the CDR3: TGCAGTGCCTTAGACCCAAGAGACACAGATACGCAGTATTTT. Amino acid sequence: CSALDPRDTDTQYF.

This clonotype was seen a few times. CDR3 DNA sequence: TGTGCCAGCAGCTTAACAAGCGGTCACGAGCAGTACTTC. Protein: CASSLTSGHEQYF. The chain is built from TRBV7-9 and TRBJ2-5; D might be TRBD2 (5 bases). With the DNA end fitting TRBJ2-7 better, the J assignment may be wrong. Per the germline V gene, CDR1 is SEHNR and CDR2 is FQNEAQ (reference sequence). This CDR3 comprises 13 residues.

This clonotype was found a few times. V and J are TRBV12-3 or TRBV12-4 and TRBJ1-1, with 7 bases lining up with TRBD1. CDR3 size: 13 residues. Losses at the gene ends were 5 bases for V and 5 bases for J; bases not matched to a gene: 5. CDR3 bases: TGTGCCAGCAGTAAGATACAGGGGACTGAAGCTTTCTTT. Amino acids: CASSKIQGTEAFF.

The chain is built from TRBV7-2 and TRBJ1-2, with TRBD1 matching 7 bases. The CDR3 spans 14 residues. V shed 1 base, J shed 4 bases, and the junction held 3 bases outside the gene matches. Germline CDR1 SGHTA, CDR2 FQGNSA. CDR3 DNA: TGTGCCAGCAGCTTAGATCCAGGGGGCTATGGCTACACCTTC. Translation gives CASSLDPGGYGYTF.

The CDR3 DNA is TGTGCCAGCAGCTCCGTTGTGAGGGAAGCCACAGATACGCAGTATTTT. The encoded protein is CASSSVVREATDTQYF. J is TRBJ2-3 and V is TRBV7-9; D is possibly TRBD2 (5 bases). The V end was cut by 4 bases, the J end by 2 bases, with 16 bases between. The CDR3 length is 16 residues. Germline V gives CDR1 SEHNR, CDR2 FQNEAQ (reference sequence).

The rearrangement links TRBV21-1 to TRBJ2-7; the DNA was not used to check the table's D call, TRBD2. TRBV21-1 has pseudogene status. The CDR3 runs 13 residues. CDR3: CDKRVPSSYEQYF. In DNA, the CDR3 is TGTGACAAGCGGGTACCCTCCTCCTACGAGCAGTACTTC.

The chain is built from TRBV3-1 and TRBJ2-1; TRBD1 or TRBD2 may be the D gene (6 bases each). Germline CDR1 LGHDT, CDR2 YNNKEL (reference sequence). The CDR3 is 14 amino acids. V was pared by 0 bases and J by 8 bases, with 11 bases between. The CDR3 is CASSQDLGGYEQFF. DNA for the CDR3: TGTGCCAGCAGCCAAGATCTCGGGGGCTATGAGCAGTTCTTC.

This rearrangement joins TRBV7-3 to TRBJ1-4; possible D gene TRBD1, 5 bases. V lost 5 bases to trimming and J lost 5 bases, with 12 bases between them. CDR1 and CDR2 (germline): SGHTA, FQGTGA. The CDR3 runs to 14 residues. Here the CDR3 DNA reads TGTGCCAGCAGCCCACAGGCGGGAAATGAAAAACTGTTTTTT. It codes for CASSPQAGNEKLFF.

The rearrangement links TRBV4-3 to TRBJ2-3; D is unresolved. Germline CDR1 LGHNA, CDR2 YSLEER. Trimming took off 0 bases at V and 5 bases at J, with 6 bases between the two ends. This CDR3 is 13 amino acids long. The CDR3 DNA sequence: TGCGCCAGCAGCCAAGATTCCCAAGATACGCAGTATTTT. Translation: CASSQDSQDTQYF.

The chain's CDR3 is CASSFRTVAYNEQFF. CDR3 in DNA: TGTGCCAGCAGTTTTAGGACCGTGGCCTACAATGAGCAGTTCTTC. The J gene is TRBJ2-1, the V gene TRBV27, with D hard to call. Trimming took 3 bases from V and 2 from J, leaving 11 bases between them. This CDR3 has 15 residues. CDR1 and CDR2 (germline): MNHEY, SMNVEV (reference sequence).

V is TRBV20-1 and J is TRBJ2-5; D not certain. CDR3 length equals 12 residues. CDR1 is DFQATT and CDR2 is SNEGSKA in the germline V gene (reference sequence). Trimming shortened V by 3 bases and J by 11 bases, and 16 bases separated the two germline ends. CDR3 sequence reads: CSARYIYNEQYF. Here the CDR3 DNA reads TGCAGTGCTAGGTACATTTACAATGAGCAGTACTTC.

The chain uses TRBV5-1 and TRBJ1-4; TRBD1 matches at 8 bases. Trimming at V came to 4 bases and at J to 1 base, leaving 6 bases not matched to a gene. The germline V gene encodes CDR1 SGHRS and CDR2 YFSETQ. The CDR3 sequence is 16 residues long. In DNA, the CDR3 is TGCGCCAGCAGCACCTCAGGGGGCAGAACTAATGAAAAACTGTTTTTT. Its protein product is CASSTSGGRTNEKLFF.

CDR3 DNA sequence: TGCGCCAGCAGCCAACCTTCGACAGGTTCCTACGAGCAGTACTTC. Translated, it gives CASSQPSTGSYEQYF. V gene TRBV4-1 combines with J gene TRBJ2-7; D possibly corresponds to TRBD1 (6 bases). Per the germline V gene, CDR1 is MGHRA and CDR2 is YSYEKL. V gave up 2 bases and J gave up 1 base, with 12 bases separating them. The CDR3 has 15 amino acids.

This clonotype has a handful of counts. The V call is TRBV27, the J call TRBJ2-6, with 9 bases that match TRBD2. In germline, CDR1 is MNHEY, CDR2 SMNVEV (reference sequence). The V gene end was trimmed by 6 bases and the J gene end by 3 bases; junction bases not matched to a gene: 9. The CDR3 runs 17 residues. The CDR3 nucleotides read TGTGCCAGCAGATTAGCGGGAGTTACTGGTGGGGCCAACGTCCTGACTTTC. Protein: CASRLAGVTGGANVLTF. Together with reference TRBV27 and TRBJ2-6, the CDR3 gives the full variable domain: EAQVTQNPRYLITVTGKKLTVTCSQNMNHEYMSWYRQDPGLGLRQIYYSMNVEVTDKGDVPEGYKVSRKEKRNFPLILESPSPNQTSLYFCASRLAGVTGGANVLTFGAGSRLTVL.

The chain has TRBV4-1 and TRBJ2-3; TRBD2 aligns across 8 bases. Trimming removed 1 base from V and 4 bases from J; junction bases left unmatched: 7. This CDR3 comprises 16 residues. The germline CDR1 and CDR2 sequences are MGHRA and YSYEKL. The CDR3 DNA sequence: TGCGCCAGCAGCCAAGGCGATAGCGGGATTGCAGATACGCAGTATTTT. It specifies CASSQGDSGIADTQYF.

This clonotype was seen at least ten times. V and J are TRBV9 and TRBJ2-3; a weak D match, TRBD1 (6 bases). The germline gives CDR1 SGDLS, CDR2 YYNGEE. Between the trimmed V and J ends, which lost 3 bases and 2 bases, there was a span of 13 bases. The CDR3 sequence is 15 residues long. The CDR3 bases are TGTGCCAGCAGCGCGGACAGCACCTTCACAGATACGCAGTATTTT. Translating it yields CASSADSTFTDTQYF.

This clonotype was picked up a small number of times. The genes are TRBV5-5 and TRBJ1-4; D is undetermined. V lost 0 bases and J lost 7, with 7 bases in between. The CDR3 totals 13 residues. Looked up from germline, CDR1 is SGHKS and CDR2 is YYEKEE (reference sequence). This chain's CDR3 is CASSLVGSEKLFF. CDR3 coding DNA: TGTGCCAGCAGCTTGGTGGGGAGTGAAAAACTGTTTTTT.